The 18 T cell receptor beta chains below come from one sample, sequenced in a study of blood T cell repertoires in COVID-19. Measured with immunoSEQ multiplex PCR; TCRdb has only the in-frame clones, and not every one. Of fewer than 500,000 clones in the sample, 81% are singletons; the top ten hold over 0.95%. Material: peripheral blood. The receptor source for this set is a human donor with acute or convalescent COVID-19. The donor label of this sample is uncertain.

The chain is built from TRBV7-8 and TRBJ2-1, with D possibly being TRBD2 (5 bases). This CDR3 spans 14 amino acids. From germline, CDR1 is SGHVS and CDR2 FQNEAQ. The ends were cut back, 1 base at V and 7 bases at J, with 11 bases in the middle. CDR3 protein: CASSLDTGGNEQFF. CDR3 in DNA: TGTGCCAGCAGCTTAGATACGGGCGGGAATGAGCAGTTCTTC.

V and J are TRBV6-6 and TRBJ1-5; a possible D gene is TRBD1 (5 bases). Per the germline V gene, CDR1 is MNHNY and CDR2 is SVGAGI (reference sequence). The CDR3 is 14 amino acids. Trimming pared 1 base from V and 7 bases from J, leaving 11 bases between. The CDR3 bases are TGTGCCAGCAGTTACTATTGGGGGGGGCAGCCCCAGCATTTT. Its translation is CASSYYWGGQPQHF.

The V call is TRBV5-1, the J call TRBJ1-2; maybe TRBD1 (5 bases). Germline-derived CDR1 and CDR2 are SGHRS and YFSETQ. V was trimmed by 2 bases and J by 2 bases, leaving 7 bases between them. This CDR3 has 13 amino acids. The CDR3 loop is CASSLDRNYGYTF. The CDR3 DNA reads TGCGCCAGCAGCTTAGACAGAAACTATGGCTACACCTTC.

V gene TRBV24-1 combines with J gene TRBJ1-5; D might be TRBD1 (5 bases). The CDR3 extends over 14 amino acids. V lost 5 bases and J 3 bases, leaving 10 bases between the germline ends. Germline CDR1 reads KGHDR; CDR2 reads SFDVKD. CDR3 sequence (DNA): TGTGCCACCAGTGCAGGAGGGACCAATCAGCCCCAGCATTTT. Translating it yields CATSAGGTNQPQHF.

The genes are TRBV7-2 and TRBJ2-7; D might be TRBD2 (6 bases). The CDR3 consists of 14 residues. Germline assignment: CDR1 SGHTA and CDR2 FQGNSA. V was clipped by 5 bases and J by 9 bases, with 20 bases between them. DNA for the CDR3: TGTGCCAGCAGCCAACCGGGGACTTCTCGCAGGCAGTACTTC. Translated, it gives CASSQPGTSRRQYF.

The CDR3 coding sequence is TGTGCCAGCAGCTCTACAGGGGGCACAGATACGCAGTATTTT. Its translation is CASSSTGGTDTQYF. The chain couples TRBV5-4 to TRBJ2-3; 7 bases map to TRBD1. This CDR3 is 14 amino acids long. The germline CDR1 and CDR2 sequences are SGHNT and YYREEE (reference sequence). The V segment lost 3 bases and the J segment 1 base; nucleotides outside the gene matches: 2.

The genes are TRBV7-6 and TRBJ1-5, with 10 bases identical to TRBD1. The length of the CDR3 is 16 residues. V was clipped by 5 bases and J by 1 base; unmatched bases: 5. Germline CDR1 reads SGHVS; CDR2 reads FNYEAQ. The CDR3 spells CASSLGTGESNQPQHF. The CDR3 DNA reads TGTGCCAGCAGCCTAGGGACAGGGGAAAGCAATCAGCCCCAGCATTTT. Full variable domain (rest looked up from reference TRBV7-6 and TRBJ1-5): GAGVSQSPRYKVTKRGQDVALRCDPISGHVSLYWYRQALGQGPEFLTYFNYEAQQDKSGLPNDRFSAERPEGSISTLTIQRTEQRDSAMYRCASSLGTGESNQPQHFGDGTRLSIL.

This rearrangement joins TRBV4-2 to TRBJ1-4, with 7 bases that match TRBD1. Looked up from germline, CDR1 is LGHNA and CDR2 is YNFKEQ. The CDR3 consists of 17 residues. V shed 3 bases and J 7 bases; nucleotides not matched to a gene: 14. The CDR3 loop is CASSQGFNRGGGEKLFF. CDR3 DNA: TGTGCCAGCAGCCAGGGATTTAACAGGGGAGGAGGTGAAAAACTGTTTTTT.

This chain uses TRBV7-6 with TRBJ1-1, with a possible D match to TRBD1 (6 bases). Germline assignment: CDR1 SGHVS and CDR2 FNYEAQ. The CDR3 contains 16 residues. V was cut by 5 bases and J by 5 bases, with 21 bases left in between. This CDR3 reads CASSPPGGGKSTEAFF. The CDR3 DNA follows: TGTGCCAGCAGCCCTCCCGGGGGGGGCAAGAGTACTGAAGCTTTCTTT.

This rearrangement joins TRBV6-5 to TRBJ1-1; tentatively, D is TRBD1 (6 bases). The V and J ends lost 2 bases and 6 bases respectively, with 13 bases between them. Germline assignment: CDR1 MNHEY and CDR2 SVGAGI. The CDR3 totals 14 residues. CDR3 in amino acids: CASSYGADRPEAFF. Here the CDR3 DNA reads TGTGCCAGCAGTTACGGGGCTGACAGGCCTGAAGCTTTCTTT.

This clone has just a few counts. CDR3 protein: CASSQERNQPQHF. The DNA of the CDR3 is TGTGCCAGCAGTCAGGAGCGGAATCAGCCCCAGCATTTT. The chain is built from TRBV6-6 and TRBJ1-5; D not resolved. The CDR3 covers 13 residues. V was pared by 5 bases and J by 4 bases, with 9 bases between. The germline V gene encodes CDR1 MNHNY and CDR2 SVGAGI (reference sequence).

The V gene is TRBV6-5, the J gene TRBJ2-1, with 10 bases aligning to TRBD1. V lost 2 bases to trimming and J lost 5 bases; unmatched junction nucleotides: 3. The length of the CDR3 is 15 residues. The germline CDR1 and CDR2 sequences are MNHEY and SVGAGI. The CDR3 loop is CASSYDRGRDNEQFF. CDR3 coding DNA: TGTGCCAGCAGTTACGACAGGGGGCGGGACAATGAGCAGTTCTTC.

The J gene is TRBJ2-7, the V gene TRBV7-6; D possibly corresponds to TRBD1 (5 bases). The CDR3 extends over 15 amino acids. Between the trimmed V and J ends, which lost 1 base and 6 bases, there was a span of 16 bases. CDR1 SGHVS and CDR2 FNYEAQ come from the germline V gene. CDR3 nucleotide sequence: TGTGCCAGCAGCTTAGGGTCTTTAGGGGCAGGCGAGCAGTACTTC. Amino acids: CASSLGSLGAGEQYF.

This clone was observed a single time. The chain employs TRBV19 and TRBJ1-2; 10 bases agree with TRBD1. With 5 bases clipped from V and 6 bases from J, the junction kept 9 bases outside the gene matches. Germline CDR1 reads LNHDA; CDR2 reads SQIVND (reference sequence). The CDR3 is 15 residues long. The CDR3 sequence is CASSLPGTGEHGYTF. CDR3 sequence (DNA): TGTGCCAGTAGTCTTCCCGGGACAGGGGAGCATGGCTACACCTTC. The full variable domain, its missing parts supplied by reference TRBV19 and TRBJ1-2, is DGGITQSPKYLFRKEGQNVTLSCEQNLNHDAMYWYRQDPGQGLRLIYYSQIVNDFQKGDIAEGYSVSREKKESFPLTVTSAQKNPTAFYLCASSLPGTGEHGYTFGSGTRLTVV.

J is TRBJ2-2 and V is TRBV2, with 7 nucleotides matching TRBD2. Germline V gene data show CDR1 as SNHLY and CDR2 as FYNNEI. The CDR3 loop spans 14 amino acids. Trimming took 6 bases from V and 2 from J; bases not matched to a gene: 3. The CDR3 coding sequence is TGTGCCAGCAGACTAGCGACCAACACCGGGGAGCTGTTTTTT. Protein product: CASRLATNTGELFF.

This clone was counted a few times. The V gene is TRBV27, the J gene TRBJ1-4, with 8 bases lining up with TRBD1. Germline V lookup: CDR1 MNHEY, CDR2 SMNVEV (reference sequence). The length of the CDR3 is 16 residues. The junction had 4 bases not matched to a gene; V was cut back by 4 bases and J by 0 bases. CDR3 in DNA: TGTGCCAGCAGTTACAAACAGGGGGCAACTAATGAAAAACTGTTTTTT. It is translated as CASSYKQGATNEKLFF. The full variable domain, completed using reference TRBV27 and TRBJ1-4, is EAQVTQNPRYLITVTGKKLTVTCSQNMNHEYMSWYRQDPGLGLRQIYYSMNVEVTDKGDVPEGYKVSRKEKRNFPLILESPSPNQTSLYFCASSYKQGATNEKLFFGSGTQLSVL.

The CDR3 loop is CASSQRGLYYEQYF. CDR3 sequence (DNA): TGTGCCAGCAGCCAACGGGGACTCTACTACGAGCAGTACTTC. V usage is TRBV3-1 (or the pseudogene TRBV3-2) and J usage is TRBJ2-7, with D maybe TRBD2 (6 bases). The CDR3 runs 14 residues. V shed 2 bases and J shed 3 bases, with 11 bases lying between them. Germline CDR1 is LGHDT and CDR2 is YNNKEL (reference sequence).

Many counts were recorded for this clone. The genes are TRBV7-9 and TRBJ2-5, with 9 bases aligning to TRBD2. CDR3 size: 15 residues. V dropped 2 bases and J dropped 5; count of bases not matched to a gene: 6. Germline CDR1 reads SEHNR; CDR2 reads FQNEAQ (reference sequence). The CDR3 DNA is TGTGCCAGCAGCTTAAGCGGGAGGAGTGGGGAGACCCAGTACTTC. Its protein product is CASSLSGRSGETQYF. Using reference TRBV7-9 and TRBJ2-5 for the parts outside the CDR3, the full variable domain is DTGVSQNPRHKITKRGQNVTFRCDPISEHNRLYWYRQTLGQGPEFLTYFQNEAQLEKSRLLSDRFSAERPKGSFSTLEIQRTEQGDSAMYLCASSLSGRSGETQYFGPGTRLLVL.